Listed below are T cell receptor beta chains from one sample, sequenced in a study of response to subunit inactivated influenza vaccine. TCRdb itself ran the RT-PCR reads through MiXCR, one entry per CDR3 protein. The sample lists about 800,000 distinct CDR3 sequences; roughly 20% were seen once. Sequencing used PBMCs from blood, obtained 5 to 6 days after vaccination. The receptor set was obtained from a man in his fifties who received an inactivated influenza vaccine. The CDR3 runs from the conserved cysteine through the conserved F or W. Fields, in order: V gene, clone size, J gene, D gene, CDR3 protein, CDR3 DNA. A D gene is named only where the DNA matches it firmly. Rows give clone size only sometimes, using once, few, many, or a class for an expanded clone.

v_call: TRBV20-1
clone_size: .
j_call: TRBJ1-5
d_call: TRBD1
cdr3_aa: CSARGAGTGDPSNQPQHF
cdr3_nt: TGCAGTGCTAGGGGGGCCGGGACAGGGGACCCTAGCAATCAGCCCCAGCATTTT

v_call: TRBV5-1
clone_size: few
j_call: TRBJ2-3
d_call: TRBD2
cdr3_aa: CASSLLLAANTDTQYF
cdr3_nt: TGCGCCAGCAGCTTGCTACTAGCGGCCAACACAGATACGCAGTATTTT

v_call: TRBV12-3/TRBV12-4
clone_size: many
j_call: TRBJ1-1
d_call: .
cdr3_aa: CASSLGQYTEAFF
cdr3_nt: TGTGCCAGCAGTTTGGGTCAGTACACTGAAGCTTTCTTT

v_call: TRBV20-1
clone_size: .
j_call: TRBJ2-7
d_call: .
cdr3_aa: CSAGRTVEQYF
cdr3_nt: TGCAGTGCGGGGCGCACCGTCGAGCAGTACTTC

v_call: TRBV5-1
clone_size: .
j_call: TRBJ2-3
d_call: TRBD1
cdr3_aa: CASSRRGQAFNTDTQYF
cdr3_nt: TGCGCCAGCAGCCGGAGGGGACAGGCGTTTAACACAGATACGCAGTATTTT

v_call: TRBV7-2
clone_size: .
j_call: TRBJ2-1
d_call: TRBD1
cdr3_aa: CASSVDRGTYNEQFF
cdr3_nt: TGTGCCAGCAGCGTGGACAGGGGTACCTACAATGAGCAGTTCTTC

v_call: TRBV7-2
clone_size: few
j_call: TRBJ2-7
d_call: TRBD2
cdr3_aa: CASSKSGSIPYEQYF
cdr3_nt: TGTGCCAGCAGTAAAAGCGGGAGTATCCCCTACGAGCAGTACTTC

v_call: TRBV24-1
clone_size: .
j_call: TRBJ2-6
d_call: .
cdr3_aa: CATSEVGGLGANVLTF
cdr3_nt: TGTGCCACCAGTGAAGTTGGGGGGCTCGGGGCCAACGTCCTGACTTTC

v_call: TRBV12-3/TRBV12-4
clone_size: .
j_call: TRBJ2-3
d_call: TRBD2
cdr3_aa: CASSWRGAGTDTQYF
cdr3_nt: TGTGCCAGCAGCTGGCGGGGGGCTGGCACAGATACGCAGTATTTT

v_call: TRBV5-1
clone_size: many
j_call: TRBJ2-1
d_call: .
cdr3_aa: CASSDLGDEQFF
cdr3_nt: TGCGCCAGCAGCGACCTTGGGGACGAGCAGTTCTTC

v_call: TRBV11-2
clone_size: .
j_call: TRBJ2-3
d_call: .
cdr3_aa: CASSEAGTRTDTQYF
cdr3_nt: TGTGCCAGCAGCGAAGCCGGGACCCGCACAGATACGCAGTATTTT

v_call: TRBV5-1
clone_size: few
j_call: TRBJ1-1
d_call: .
cdr3_aa: CASSLDGANTEAFF
cdr3_nt: TGCGCCAGCAGCTTGGATGGGGCGAACACTGAAGCTTTCTTT

v_call: TRBV7-2
clone_size: few
j_call: TRBJ2-6
d_call: .
cdr3_aa: CASSLARSDSSGANVLTF
cdr3_nt: TGTGCCAGCAGCTTAGCGCGTTCGGACAGCTCTGGGGCCAACGTCCTGACTTTC

v_call: TRBV20-1
clone_size: few
j_call: TRBJ2-7
d_call: TRBD2
cdr3_aa: CSAEKRGLNEQYF
cdr3_nt: TGCAGTGCTGAGAAGCGGGGGTTGAACGAGCAGTACTTC

v_call: TRBV6-1
clone_size: .
j_call: TRBJ2-2
d_call: .
cdr3_aa: CASSPIGPDTNTGELFF
cdr3_nt: TGTGCCAGCAGCCCTATCGGACCCGATACGAACACCGGGGAGCTGTTTTTT

v_call: TRBV23-1
clone_size: .
j_call: TRBJ2-5
d_call: .
cdr3_aa: CASNGQSQETQYF
cdr3_nt: TGCGCCAGCAACGGACAGTCCCAAGAGACCCAGTACTTC

v_call: TRBV12-3/TRBV12-4
clone_size: .
j_call: TRBJ1-1
d_call: .
cdr3_aa: CASSLKREAFF
cdr3_nt: TGTGCCAGCAGTTTGAAACGTGAAGCTTTCTTT

v_call: TRBV10-3
clone_size: many
j_call: TRBJ2-5
d_call: .
cdr3_aa: CAIRGLQETQYF
cdr3_nt: TGTGCCATCAGAGGGCTCCAAGAGACCCAGTACTTC

v_call: TRBV2
clone_size: .
j_call: TRBJ2-5
d_call: TRBD1
cdr3_aa: CASSAQGAETQYF
cdr3_nt: TGTGCCAGCAGTGCTCAGGGGGCAGAGACCCAGTACTTC

v_call: TRBV5-1
clone_size: many
j_call: TRBJ2-2
d_call: .
cdr3_aa: CASSFGQTGELFF
cdr3_nt: TGCGCCAGCAGCTTCGGACAGACCGGGGAGCTGTTTTTT

v_call: TRBV14
clone_size: many
j_call: TRBJ2-4
d_call: .
cdr3_aa: CASSHPQGGKNIQYF
cdr3_nt: TGTGCCAGCAGCCACCCACAGGGGGGGAAAAACATTCAGTACTTC

v_call: TRBV3-1
clone_size: .
j_call: TRBJ2-2
d_call: TRBD1
cdr3_aa: CASHRGSGTGELFF
cdr3_nt: TGTGCCAGCCACAGGGGGTCGGGGACCGGGGAGCTGTTTTTT

v_call: TRBV27
clone_size: .
j_call: TRBJ2-7
d_call: .
cdr3_aa: CASTHGSGYEQYF
cdr3_nt: TGTGCCAGCACGCACGGGAGCGGCTACGAGCAGTACTTC

v_call: TRBV28
clone_size: .
j_call: TRBJ2-1
d_call: TRBD1
cdr3_aa: CASRPQGSSSYNEQFF
cdr3_nt: TGTGCCAGCAGACCACAGGGGTCGAGCTCCTACAATGAGCAGTTCTTC

v_call: TRBV20-1
clone_size: .
j_call: TRBJ2-3
d_call: .
cdr3_aa: CSPWGWAQYF
cdr3_nt: TGCAGCCCCTGGGGTTGGGCGCAGTATTTT

v_call: TRBV2
clone_size: few
j_call: TRBJ2-1
d_call: TRBD2
cdr3_aa: CASSEGLAATREQFF
cdr3_nt: TGTGCCAGCAGTGAGGGACTAGCGGCGACACGTGAGCAGTTCTTC

v_call: TRBV12-3/TRBV12-4
clone_size: many
j_call: TRBJ1-1
d_call: .
cdr3_aa: CASSLNLVQEAFF
cdr3_nt: TGTGCCAGCAGTTTAAATCTTGTACAGGAAGCTTTCTTT

v_call: TRBV29-1
clone_size: few
j_call: TRBJ2-2
d_call: .
cdr3_aa: CSVTLQGWGELFF
cdr3_nt: TGCAGCGTAACCCTACAGGGATGGGGGGAGCTGTTTTTT

v_call: TRBV11-2
clone_size: .
j_call: TRBJ2-3
d_call: .
cdr3_aa: CASSPQELPTDTQYF
cdr3_nt: TGTGCCAGCAGCCCTCAGGAACTTCCCACAGATACGCAGTATTTT

v_call: TRBV7-2
clone_size: .
j_call: TRBJ2-1
d_call: TRBD2
cdr3_aa: CASSLGRLADRHNEQFF
cdr3_nt: TGTGCCAGCAGCTTGGGGAGGCTAGCGGACCGGCACAATGAGCAGTTCTTC

v_call: TRBV24-1
clone_size: few
j_call: TRBJ2-1
d_call: .
cdr3_aa: CATRGQSSSYNEQFF
cdr3_nt: TGTGCCACCAGAGGACAGTCAAGCTCCTACAATGAGCAGTTCTTC

v_call: TRBV3-1
clone_size: .
j_call: TRBJ1-1
d_call: TRBD1
cdr3_aa: CASCPTPGAGGATSAEAFF
cdr3_nt: TGTGCCTCCTGCCCAACCCCAGGGGCAGGGGGCGCGACAAGCGCTGAAGCTTTCTTT

v_call: TRBV9
clone_size: many
j_call: TRBJ2-3
d_call: .
cdr3_aa: CASSVGGQHTQYF
cdr3_nt: TGTGCCAGCAGCGTAGGGGGACAACATACGCAGTATTTT

v_call: TRBV29-1
clone_size: .
j_call: TRBJ1-1
d_call: .
cdr3_aa: CSVDTDNTEAFF
cdr3_nt: TGCAGCGTTGACACCGACAACACTGAAGCTTTCTTT

v_call: TRBV15
clone_size: few
j_call: TRBJ1-4
d_call: .
cdr3_aa: CATSRETGRFNEKLFF
cdr3_nt: TGTGCCACCAGCAGAGAAACCGGGAGATTTAATGAAAAACTGTTTTTT

v_call: TRBV5-1
clone_size: .
j_call: TRBJ2-1
d_call: .
cdr3_aa: CASSLRWDTSEQFF
cdr3_nt: TGCGCCAGCAGCTTACGGTGGGACACTAGTGAGCAGTTCTTC

v_call: TRBV29-1
clone_size: .
j_call: TRBJ1-5
d_call: .
cdr3_aa: CSVRTDNSNQPQHF
cdr3_nt: TGCAGCGTTCGGACAGACAATAGCAATCAGCCCCAGCATTTT

v_call: TRBV12-5
clone_size: few
j_call: TRBJ2-1
d_call: TRBD2
cdr3_aa: CASGLVPLAGEYNEQFF
cdr3_nt: TGTGCTAGTGGTTTGGTCCCTCTAGCGGGCGAATACAATGAGCAGTTCTTC

v_call: TRBV6-2/TRBV6-3
clone_size: once
j_call: TRBJ2-1
d_call: .
cdr3_aa: CASSYQGVRGEQFF
cdr3_nt: TGTGCCAGCAGTTACCAAGGGGTAAGGGGTGAGCAGTTCTTC

v_call: TRBV2
clone_size: .
j_call: TRBJ2-7
d_call: TRBD2
cdr3_aa: CASSEVPGTRYEQYF
cdr3_nt: TGTGCCAGCAGTGAAGTCCCCGGGACTAGGTACGAGCAGTACTTC

v_call: TRBV7-9
clone_size: .
j_call: TRBJ1-4
d_call: .
cdr3_aa: CASSDSETTNEKLFF
cdr3_nt: TGTGCCAGCAGCGACAGCGAGACAACTAACGAAAAACTGTTTTTT

v_call: TRBV20-1
clone_size: few
j_call: TRBJ2-5
d_call: .
cdr3_aa: CSTYRGGETQYF
cdr3_nt: TGCAGTACCTACAGGGGGGGAGAGACCCAGTACTTC

v_call: TRBV6-2/TRBV6-3
clone_size: few
j_call: TRBJ2-7
d_call: .
cdr3_aa: CASRKIGRAYEQYF
cdr3_nt: TGTGCCAGCAGGAAAATCGGACGGGCCTACGAGCAGTACTTC

v_call: TRBV20-1
clone_size: .
j_call: TRBJ1-5
d_call: .
cdr3_aa: CSARAPTGNSNQPQHF
cdr3_nt: TGCAGTGCTAGAGCTCCGACGGGTAATAGCAATCAGCCCCAGCATTTT

v_call: TRBV5-1
clone_size: few
j_call: TRBJ2-3
d_call: TRBD2
cdr3_aa: CASSSSGRWDTQYF
cdr3_nt: TGCGCCAGCAGCTCTAGCGGGAGGTGGGATACGCAGTATTTT

v_call: TRBV18
clone_size: few
j_call: TRBJ2-7
d_call: TRBD2
cdr3_aa: CASSRSLAGGSSYEQYF
cdr3_nt: TGTGCCAGCTCACGCTCCCTAGCGGGGGGGAGCTCCTACGAGCAGTACTTC